This T cell receptor beta chain appears in the sequencing data of a study of T cell clonality in common variable immunodeficiency. Regarding the study as a whole: Links between repertoire features and CVID complications were heterogeneity-limited. Common variable immunodeficiency TCR beta sequences reportedly had fewer deletions and N-nucleotide insertions.

Clones were sequenced by immunoSEQ multiplex PCR, and TCRdb holds only the in-frame ones, with some missing. This sample comprises tens of thousands of clones, none seen once only. Germline V lookup: CDR1 SQVTM, CDR2 ANQGSEA. V lost 0 bases, J lost 8 bases, and 5 bases stayed unmatched. The CDR3 runs 14 residues. The sample holds many counts of this clone. No antigen is known for it. The read terminates 3 residues ahead of where the CDR3 ends, so the germline J gene completes it. For at least one year, all CVID subjects received replacement immunoglobulin. No CVID subject was ill or on immunomodulatory drugs when sampled.

Material: peripheral blood mononuclear cells. This chain uses TRBV29-1 with TRBJ1-4; 8 bases match TRBD1. The source of this sequence is a human donor with common variable immunodeficiency. The part of the CDR3 DNA that was read is TGCAGCGTTGAAGATCGACAGGGGAGGGAAAAA. It specifies CSVEDRQGREK. The whole CDR3 sequence is CSVEDRQGREKLFF.